The clone carrying this T cell receptor beta chain was observed once. This specimen comes from a study of blood T cell repertoires in COVID-19. Produced via immunoSEQ multiplex PCR; TCRdb's table is partial and in-frame only. Among more than 55,000 clones listed, around 87% were seen once. Germline V gene data show CDR1 as ENHRY and CDR2 as SYGVKD. This CDR3 region has 14 residues. V shed 11 bases and J shed 3 bases, with 17 bases lying between them. The sample was peripheral blood. This chain uses TRBV10-3 with TRBJ2-1; TRBD2 is a possible D gene (6 bases). This sequence was found in a woman aged 55-69 years with COVID-19, enrolled during active disease. In nucleotides, the CDR3 is TGTGCCGCTCATCCCGGGACTCACTACAATGAGCAGTTCTTC. It yields the protein CAAHPGTHYNEQFF.